These 25 T cell receptor beta chains were all obtained from the same sample, sequenced in a study of T-cell reconstitution after alpha-beta-depleted transplantation in children. The authors prepared the TCRbeta library with unique molecular identifiers. TCRdb fed the PCR reads into MiXCR, producing one record per CDR3 protein. Among under 450,000 distinct CDR3 sequences listed, roughly 14% were seen once. The source material was PBMCs, sampled from the stem cell graft. The receptors here all came from a human donor who donated a stem cell graft to a child with Fanconi anemia.

The V and J genes are TRBV5-6 and TRBJ1-3, with TRBD1 as a possible D gene (6 bases). Trimming took off 4 bases at V and 0 bases at J, with 11 bases between the two ends. The germline V gene encodes CDR1 SGHDT and CDR2 YYEEEE. The CDR3 spans 15 residues. The CDR3 protein is CASSASGVSGNTIYF. CDR3 DNA: TGTGCCAGCAGCGCATCAGGGGTCTCTGGAAACACCATATATTTT.

The chain links TRBV5-1 to TRBJ2-1, with a possible D match to TRBD1 (6 bases). The V and J ends lost 3 bases and 7 bases respectively, with 8 bases between them. Germline CDR1 reads SGHRS; CDR2 reads YFSETQ. The length of the CDR3 is 12 residues. CDR3 amino acids: CASSSTGNEQFF. DNA for the CDR3: TGCGCCAGCAGCTCAACAGGGAATGAGCAGTTCTTC. Variable domain in full (rest from reference TRBV5-1 and TRBJ2-1): KAGVTQTPRYLIKTRGQQVTLSCSPISGHRSVSWYQQTPGQGLQFLFEYFSETQRNKGNFPGRFSGRQFSNSRSEMNVSTLELGDSALYLCASSSTGNEQFFGPGTRLTVL.

The chain recombines TRBV24-1 with TRBJ2-2; D is ambiguous. The CDR3 has 13 amino acids. V was cut by 0 bases and J by 3 bases, with 1 base left in between. In germline, CDR1 is KGHDR, CDR2 SFDVKD. This chain's CDR3 is CATSDLDTGELFF. Written as DNA, the CDR3 is TGTGCCACCAGTGATTTGGACACCGGGGAGCTGTTTTTT.

Many counts were recorded for this clonotype. The J gene is TRBJ2-7, the V gene TRBV2; the D call may be TRBD1 or TRBD2 (5 bases each). There are 15 residues in the CDR3. V was clipped by 3 bases and J by 11 bases, with 23 bases between them. CDR1 and CDR2 from the germline V gene are SNHLY and FYNNEI. The CDR3: CASSDGTPLTKGKYV. CDR3 DNA: TGTGCCAGCAGTGACGGGACCCCGCTGACTAAGGGGAAGTACGTC.

This clonotype was counted at least ten times. The rearrangement joins TRBV5-1 to TRBJ2-1, with a possible D match to TRBD2 (5 bases). Looked up from germline, CDR1 is SGHRS and CDR2 is YFSETQ. The ends were cut back, 3 bases at V and 7 bases at J, with 8 bases in the middle. There are 12 residues in the CDR3. In DNA form, the CDR3 reads TGCGCCAGCAGCTACCCGGGGAATGAGCAGTTCTTC. As protein: CASSYPGNEQFF. Full variable domain (missing parts from reference TRBV5-1 and TRBJ2-1): KAGVTQTPRYLIKTRGQQVTLSCSPISGHRSVSWYQQTPGQGLQFLFEYFSETQRNKGNFPGRFSGRQFSNSRSEMNVSTLELGDSALYLCASSYPGNEQFFGPGTRLTVL.

This clonotype was recorded many times. An end of the junction differs from the germline gene, which may be a read error. V usage is TRBV7-9 and J usage is TRBJ2-5; tentatively, D is TRBD2 (5 bases). CDR1 is SEHNR and CDR2 is FQNEAQ in the germline V gene (reference sequence). CDR3 length: 13 residues. CDR3: CASSLAGGETQYF. CDR3 DNA sequence: TGCGCCAGCAGCTTGGCTGGCGGGGAGACCCAGTACTTC.

This clonotype has a count of ten or more. The rearrangement links TRBV12-3 or TRBV12-4 to TRBJ2-2; D is unclear. The CDR3 is 14 residues long. With 6 bases removed from V and 4 bases from J, the gap between germline ends came to 12 bases. CDR3 sequence: CASRQTIGTGELFF. CDR3 DNA sequence: TGTGCCAGCAGACAAACAATTGGCACCGGGGAGCTGTTTTTT.

This clonotype was seen ten or more times. V is TRBV27 and J is TRBJ1-5; 7 bases map to TRBD1. This CDR3 has 15 amino acids. Germline V CDR1 and CDR2: MNHEY, SMNVEV (reference sequence). V was clipped by 2 bases and J by 7 bases; unmatched bases: 8. CDR3 DNA: TGTGCCAGCAGTTTAACAGGGGTGAATTACCAGCCCCAGCATTTT. This codes for CASSLTGVNYQPQHF.

V gene TRBV9 combines with J gene TRBJ1-1; D is undetermined. V lost 4 bases and J 2 bases, leaving 12 bases between the germline ends. The CDR3 consists of 14 residues. Germline V gives CDR1 SGDLS, CDR2 YYNGEE. CDR3 amino acids: CASSRSSRNTEAFF. The CDR3 DNA reads TGTGCCAGCAGCAGGAGTAGTAGAAACACTGAAGCTTTCTTT.

The chain carries TRBV12-5 and TRBJ1-1; 8 bases are a match to TRBD1. The germline V gene has CDR1 LGHNT and CDR2 FRNRAP. CDR3 length: 15 residues. V was pared by 4 bases and J by 1 base, with 5 bases of the junction left unmatched. This CDR3 is CASGYTGGQNTEAFF. CDR3 coding DNA: TGTGCTAGTGGTTACACAGGGGGACAGAACACTGAAGCTTTCTTT.

V gene TRBV7-6 combines with J gene TRBJ2-2; D possibly uses TRBD1 or TRBD2 (5 bases each). Trimming took off 5 bases at V and 3 bases at J, with 10 bases between the two ends. The germline V gene encodes CDR1 SGHVS and CDR2 FNYEAQ. The CDR3 is 14 amino acids. The CDR3 loop reads CASSRGPYTGELFF. The CDR3 DNA is TGTGCCAGCAGCCGGGGACCATACACCGGGGAGCTGTTTTTT.

The CDR3 loop reads CASSEGGSINEQFF. DNA of the CDR3: TGTGCCAGCAGTGAAGGAGGCAGTATCAATGAGCAGTTCTTC. V is TRBV6-1 and J is TRBJ2-1; D unresolved. The CDR3 has 14 amino acids. Germline CDR1 reads MNHNS; CDR2 reads SASEGT. V lost 1 base and J 6 bases, leaving 10 bases between the germline ends.

This clonotype was seen only a few times. The chain combines TRBV5-6 with TRBJ2-3; possible D gene TRBD1, 5 bases. V lost 4 bases and J lost 4, with 13 bases in between. This CDR3 comprises 14 residues. Germline values: CDR1 SGHDT, CDR2 YYEEEE. CDR3 bases: TGTGCCAGCAGCAGGGGCCAGGGTTCAGATACGCAGTATTTT. Amino acids: CASSRGQGSDTQYF.

This clonotype came up a few times. The chain joins TRBV5-1 to TRBJ1-1; D remains unclear. The CDR3 covers 13 residues. V was cut by 5 bases and J by 1 base, with 9 bases left in between. From germline, CDR1 is SGHRS and CDR2 YFSETQ. The CDR3 loop is CASRRSENTEAFF. In DNA form, the CDR3 reads TGCGCCAGCAGGCGTTCGGAGAACACTGAAGCTTTCTTT. Supplemented by reference TRBV5-1 and TRBJ1-1, the full variable domain reads KAGVTQTPRYLIKTRGQQVTLSCSPISGHRSVSWYQQTPGQGLQFLFEYFSETQRNKGNFPGRFSGRQFSNSRSEMNVSTLELGDSALYLCASRRSENTEAFFGQGTRLTVV.

This clonotype was counted ten times or more. The chain links TRBV7-7 to TRBJ2-1; D may be TRBD1 (5 bases). Germline V gene sequence: CDR1 SSHAT, CDR2 FNYEAQ (reference sequence). V lost 3 bases and J lost 6, with 9 bases in between. There are 13 residues in the CDR3. CDR3 sequence (DNA): TGTGCCAGCAGCTTTGGACAACTCAATGAGCAGTTCTTC. It specifies CASSFGQLNEQFF.

This clonotype was observed many times. The chain recombines TRBV12-3 or TRBV12-4 with TRBJ1-1, with D tentatively TRBD1 (6 bases). The CDR3 is 14 residues long. V was pared by 3 bases and J by 1 base, with 9 bases between. The CDR3 DNA is TGTGCCAGCAGTTTTGGGGGGGCGAACACTGAAGCTTTCTTT. As protein: CASSFGGANTEAFF.

This clonotype was observed at least ten times. The chain has TRBV5-1 and TRBJ1-2, with TRBD1 matching over 7 bases. The CDR3 length is 13 residues. Germline CDR1 SGHRS, CDR2 YFSETQ. The V gene end was trimmed by 4 bases and the J gene end by 4 bases; junction bases not matched to a gene: 4. The DNA of the CDR3 is TGCGCCAGCAGCCCCGGGACAGTCTATGGCTACACCTTC. It codes for CASSPGTVYGYTF.

This clonotype occurred a few times. The chain carries TRBV21-1 and TRBJ2-5. TRBV21-1 has pseudogene status. CDR3 length: 11 residues. The CDR3 nucleotides read TGTGCCAGCCAGACATCGGAGACCCAGTACTTC. This sequence encodes CASQTSETQYF.

This chain links TRBV10-3 with TRBJ2-3; 10 bases agree with TRBD2. Germline CDR1 and CDR2: ENHRY and SYGVKD. The CDR3 runs 14 residues. V was pared by 8 bases and J by 5 bases, with 7 bases of the junction left unmatched. CDR3: CAIGTSGAGDTQYF. CDR3 in DNA: TGTGCCATCGGAACTAGCGGGGCTGGAGATACGCAGTATTTT.

The chain joins TRBV18 to TRBJ2-3, with 7 bases matching TRBD1. Germline-derived CDR1 and CDR2 are KGHSH and LQKENI. This CDR3 is 15 amino acids long. Losses at the gene ends were 3 bases for V and 3 bases for J; bases not matched to a gene: 6. Written as DNA, the CDR3 is TGTGCCAGCTCACCCTCAGGGGGTAGAACAGATACGCAGTATTTT. Translation gives CASSPSGGRTDTQYF.

In its sample, this clonotype was seen a few times. The chain employs TRBV29-1 and TRBJ2-1; 12 nucleotides line up with TRBD1. The CDR3 length is 13 residues. Germline lookup yields CDR1 SQVTM and CDR2 ANQGSEA. Germline trimming cut 3 bases from V and 8 bases from J; bases unmatched to any gene: 2. The CDR3, as DNA: TGCAGCGTTGAGGGGGACAGGGGGCATGAGCAGTTCTTC. Protein sequence: CSVEGDRGHEQFF.

This clonotype was observed a few times. The V and J genes are TRBV12-3 or TRBV12-4 and TRBJ1-5; unclear D gene. The ends were cut back, 2 bases at V and 4 bases at J, with 3 bases in the middle. The CDR3 loop spans 12 amino acids. Here the CDR3 reads CASSLYNQPQHF. CDR3 coding DNA: TGTGCCAGCAGTTTATATAATCAGCCCCAGCATTTT.

In its sample, this clonotype was seen many times. The chain employs TRBV4-1 and TRBJ2-7, with D perhaps matching TRBD1 (6 bases). Germline loops: CDR1 MGHRA, CDR2 YSYEKL. The CDR3 contains 14 residues. V was clipped by 2 bases and J by 0 bases, with 8 bases between them. CDR3 protein: CASSQLTGSYEQYF. CDR3 bases: TGCGCCAGCAGCCAACTGACAGGCTCCTACGAGCAGTACTTC.

This clonotype occurred a few times. The chain combines TRBV5-1 with TRBJ2-1, with TRBD2 matching over 8 bases. The germline V gene has CDR1 SGHRS and CDR2 YFSETQ. The CDR3 loop spans 16 amino acids. J gave up 6 bases and V 1 base, and 9 bases lay outside the gene matches. CDR3 residues: CASSLFGGAGGNEQFF. The CDR3 DNA is TGCGCCAGCAGCTTGTTCGGGGGGGCGGGGGGCAATGAGCAGTTCTTC.

This clonotype was seen only a few times. The CDR3 here is CASSTRQGPTGELFF. The DNA of the CDR3 is TGTGCCAGCAGCACCCGACAGGGGCCCACCGGGGAGCTGTTTTTT. The chain couples TRBV7-3 to TRBJ2-2, with TRBD1 matching 8 bases. The J segment lost 4 bases and the V segment lost 5 bases, leaving 6 bases of the junction unmatched. This CDR3 spans 15 amino acids. Germline values: CDR1 SGHTA, CDR2 FQGTGA.